Listed below are T cell receptor beta chains from one sample, sequenced in a study of blood T cell repertoires in COVID-19. The table came from immunoSEQ multiplex PCR; TCRdb's copy has only in-frame clones and leaves some out. The sample yields fewer than 200,000 clones, 81% seen once. Sequenced material: PBMCs or T cells enriched from blood (not recorded which). The receptor source for this set is a woman aged 40 to 49 with acute COVID-19. The conserved cysteine and the conserved F or W are not part of the CDR3 here. Each record gives: CDR3 length, V gene, J gene, CDR3 protein.

9	TRBV7-9	TRBJ1-4	ASSFQEKLF
14	TRBV19	TRBJ2-3	ASSPGGAGGTDTQY
13	TRBV11-1	TRBJ2-6	ASSPGLSGANVLT
15	TRBV19	TRBJ2-2	ASTQKGGSRVTGELF
15	TRBV12-5	TRBJ2-5	ASGSPIVGLQAETQY
13	TRBV6-5	TRBJ2-1	ASRLGTSGRDEQF
12	TRBV5-1	TRBJ1-3	ASSSTGSEGTIY
13	TRBV6-5	TRBJ2-1	ASSYQTLSGRAQF
13	TRBV28	TRBJ1-5	ASSLESPPSQPQH
12	TRBV14	TRBJ2-5	ASSQGGWLGTQY
17	TRBV21-1	TRBJ1-5	ASSKETGGFFLSNQPQH
12	TRBV5-1	TRBJ2-2	ASSLLSDTGELF
13	TRBV6-5	TRBJ2-3	ASNPGGQPTDTQY
14	TRBV6-5	TRBJ2-1	ASSYSTREGYNEQF
12	TRBV5-8	TRBJ1-2	ASSALQGDYGYT
11	TRBV9	TRBJ2-3	ASSGTNTDTQY
10	TRBV20-1	TRBJ1-2	SASSRSDGYT
11	TRBV13	TRBJ1-1	ASGNGMNTEAF
13	TRBV6-2/TRBV6-3	TRBJ2-5	ASSWTSGRPETQY